Following are 27 T cell receptor beta chains from one sample sequenced in a study of technical replicates of blood from a few donors. TCRdb keeps only in-frame clones here, not all; method: immunoSEQ multiplex PCR. The data contain approximately 8,000 clones, 85% to 90% of them singletons. The sequenced sample was PBMCs. The receptor set was obtained from a human donor in good health.

This clone was counted only a few times. The V and J genes are TRBV18 and TRBJ1-2; 7 nucleotides match TRBD1. Per the germline V gene, CDR1 is KGHSH and CDR2 is LQKENI. CDR3 length: 15 residues. After removal of 6 bases from V and 2 bases from J, the junction contained 9 bases not matched to a gene. The CDR3 sequence is CASSPGGGGNYGYTF. The CDR3 region has the DNA TGTGCCAGCTCCCCAGGCGGAGGGGGCAACTATGGCTACACCTTC.

In this sample, this clone turned up a few times. Here the CDR3 reads CASSYKAAYGYTF. CDR3 DNA: TGTGCCAGCAGTTATAAAGCGGCCTATGGCTACACCTTC. The genes are TRBV28 and TRBJ1-2; D gene unclear. Trimming cost V 4 bases and J 4 bases, with 10 bases left between them. Looked up from germline, CDR1 is MDHEN and CDR2 is SYDVKM. The CDR3 spans 13 residues.

The chain has TRBV10-3 and TRBJ2-2; TRBD2 agrees at 9 bases. This CDR3 region has 16 residues. V lost 6 bases, J lost 2 bases, and 7 bases stayed unmatched. The germline V gene has CDR1 ENHRY and CDR2 SYGVKD. The CDR3 protein is CAIRGREGLNTGELFF. The CDR3 DNA reads TGTGCCATCAGGGGGCGGGAGGGCCTCAACACCGGGGAGCTGTTTTTT.

This chain uses TRBV5-1 with TRBJ2-1; 7 bases align to TRBD1. The V segment lost 2 bases and the J segment 5 bases; nucleotides outside the gene matches: 4. CDR1 is SGHRS and CDR2 is YFSETQ in the germline V gene. This CDR3 contains 14 residues. CDR3 in amino acids: CASSFTGEHNEQFF. CDR3 sequence (DNA): TGCGCCAGCAGCTTCACAGGGGAACACAATGAGCAGTTCTTC.

This sequence joins TRBV29-1 and TRBJ1-3; D remains unclear. CDR3 length equals 15 residues. Germline-derived CDR1 and CDR2 are SQVTM and ANQGSEA. V was clipped by 4 bases and J by 3 bases, with 16 bases between them. The CDR3 protein is CSVVSGQFGGNTIYF. The CDR3 DNA follows: TGCAGCGTTGTATCGGGTCAATTCGGTGGAAACACCATATATTTT.

V is TRBV28 and J is TRBJ2-3, with TRBD2 matching over 8 bases. Trimming removed 7 bases from V and 2 bases from J; junction bases left unmatched: 11. The CDR3 runs to 16 residues. Germline V CDR1 and CDR2: MDHEN, SYDVKM. In DNA form, the CDR3 reads TGTGCCAGCAACTGGAGGGTAGCGGGACACACAGATACGCAGTATTTT. Translation gives CASNWRVAGHTDTQYF.

This chain links TRBV2 with TRBJ2-3, with 12 positions matching TRBD2. Losses at the gene ends were 6 bases for V and 5 bases for J; bases not matched to a gene: 6. CDR3 length equals 15 residues. Germline-derived CDR1 and CDR2 are SNHLY and FYNNEI. CDR3 sequence: CASRRLAGARDTQYF. CDR3 in DNA: TGTGCCAGCAGACGACTAGCGGGAGCAAGAGATACGCAGTATTTT.

The V gene is TRBV7-8, the J gene TRBJ2-1, with D hard to call. V was shortened by 5 bases and J by 7 bases, with 9 bases between the two germline ends. The CDR3 runs 12 residues. In germline, CDR1 is SGHVS, CDR2 FQNEAQ. The DNA for the CDR3 is TGTGCCAGCAGCCACCCGAGGAATGAGCAGTTCTTC. This codes for CASSHPRNEQFF.

This chain connects TRBV28 to TRBJ2-5, with TRBD2 matching over 11 bases. With V trimmed by 0 bases and J by 5 bases, 5 bases remained unmatched. The CDR3 has 16 amino acids. In germline, CDR1 is MDHEN, CDR2 SYDVKM. In DNA, the CDR3 is TGTGCCAGCAGTTTATGGAATAGCGGGAGGGTGGAGACCCAGTACTTC. As protein: CASSLWNSGRVETQYF.

The chain carries TRBV5-1 and TRBJ2-7; D might be TRBD2 (6 bases). The ends were cut back, 4 bases at V and 2 bases at J, with 16 bases in the middle. Per germline, CDR1 SGHRS and CDR2 YFSETQ. The CDR3 runs to 15 residues. CDR3 DNA: TGCGCCAGCAGCCCGGGCGGGAATCAGCCCTACGAGCAGTACTTC. Amino acids: CASSPGGNQPYEQYF. The variable domain in full, completed from reference TRBV5-1 and TRBJ2-7, reads KAGVTQTPRYLIKTRGQQVTLSCSPISGHRSVSWYQQTPGQGLQFLFEYFSETQRNKGNFPGRFSGRQFSNSRSEMNVSTLELGDSALYLCASSPGGNQPYEQYFGPGTRLTVT.

The chain joins TRBV30 to TRBJ1-2; the match to TRBD1 covers 7 bases. The CDR3 sequence is 12 residues long. Unmatched junction bases numbered 5, after V lost 5 bases and J lost 5 bases. Germline V gene lookup returns CDR1 GTSNPN and CDR2 SVGIG (reference sequence). This chain's CDR3 is CAWGGQVYGYTF. The CDR3 DNA reads as TGTGCCTGGGGAGGACAGGTATATGGCTACACCTTC.

The genes are TRBV2 and TRBJ1-4, with D possibly TRBD1 on 5 matching bases. V gave up 1 base and J gave up 3 bases, with 9 bases separating them. CDR1 SNHLY and CDR2 FYNNEI come from the germline V gene. The CDR3 extends over 15 amino acids. In DNA, the CDR3 is TGTGCCAGCAGTGAAGGGCGACAGCCTAATGAAAAACTGTTTTTT. Translated: CASSEGRQPNEKLFF.

V usage is TRBV9 and J usage is TRBJ1-1; 7 nucleotides agree with TRBD1. The CDR3 consists of 15 residues. Germline V gives CDR1 SGDLS, CDR2 YYNGEE. The V segment lost 3 bases and the J segment 12 bases; nucleotides outside the gene matches: 17. In DNA form, the CDR3 reads TGTGCCAGCAGCGCCCAGCCAGGGGGAGGCTCATTGTCTTTCTTT. This encodes CASSAQPGGGSLSFF. The full variable domain, in which reference TRBV9 and TRBJ1-1 provide the parts outside the CDR3, is DSGVTQTPKHLITATGQRVTLRCSPRSGDLSVYWYQQSLDQGLQFLIQYYNGEERAKGNILERFSAQQFPDLHSELNLSSLELGDSALYFCASSAQPGGGSLSFFGQGTRLTVV.

This clone was seen only once. The V call is TRBV18, the J call TRBJ1-4; 7 positions agree with TRBD1. V lost 5 bases, J lost 8 bases, and 5 bases stayed unmatched. The CDR3 is made up of 13 amino acids. The germline CDR1 and CDR2 sequences are KGHSH and LQKENI. CDR3 DNA sequence: TGTGCCAGCTCAAAAGGGGGCGAAGAAAAACTGTTTTTT. It specifies CASSKGGEEKLFF. The whole variable domain, remainder taken from reference TRBV18 and TRBJ1-4, is NAGVMQNPRHLVRRRGQEARLRCSPMKGHSHVYWYRQLPEEGLKFMVYLQKENIIDESGMPKERFSAEFPKEGPSILRIQQVVRGDSAAYFCASSKGGEEKLFFGSGTQLSVL.

The chain has TRBV6-1 and TRBJ2-7; 9 nucleotides line up with TRBD1. The CDR3 runs 14 residues. The germline V gene has CDR1 MNHNS and CDR2 SASEGT. Germline trimming cut 4 bases from V and 6 bases from J; bases unmatched to any gene: 7. The CDR3 sequence: CASSGQGTGTEQYF. In nucleotides, the CDR3 is TGTGCCAGCAGTGGCCAGGGGACAGGGACCGAGCAGTACTTC.

The gene calls are TRBV5-1 and TRBJ2-7; maybe TRBD2 (6 bases). Per the germline V gene, CDR1 is SGHRS and CDR2 is YFSETQ. The V end lost 0 bases, the J end lost 0 bases, and 7 bases lay between the germline ends. The CDR3 totals 14 residues. Here the CDR3 DNA reads TGCGCCAGCAGCTTGGGGAGGGACTCCTACGAGCAGTACTTC. It is translated as CASSLGRDSYEQYF.

The chain is built from TRBV19 and TRBJ1-2; 7 positions match TRBD1. This CDR3 is built from 14 residues. CDR1 is LNHDA and CDR2 is SQIVND in the germline V gene (reference sequence). After removal of 6 bases from V and 2 bases from J, the junction contained 6 bases not matched to a gene. This CDR3 is CASSRDSGNYGYTF. CDR3 DNA: TGTGCCAGTAGCCGGGACAGCGGGAACTATGGCTACACCTTC.

The chain combines TRBV28 with TRBJ2-3, with D possibly TRBD1 on 5 matching bases. This CDR3 is built from 12 residues. CDR1 and CDR2 (germline): MDHEN, SYDVKM. With 1 base removed from V and 6 bases from J, the gap between germline ends came to 5 bases. The CDR3, as DNA: TGTGCCAGCAGTTTATCAGGGGATACGCAGTATTTT. It specifies CASSLSGDTQYF.

The chain recombines TRBV2 with TRBJ1-1; D is ambiguous. Deletions cut 4 bases from V and 2 bases from J, with 14 bases between. There are 15 residues in the CDR3. Germline loops: CDR1 SNHLY, CDR2 FYNNEI. CDR3 coding DNA: TGTGCCAGCAGTGGGGGAGGAGCCTCAAACACTGAAGCTTTCTTT. This gives the protein CASSGGGASNTEAFF.

The chain recombines TRBV18 with TRBJ1-1; 12 bases are shared with TRBD1. From germline, CDR1 is KGHSH and CDR2 LQKENI. V gave up 3 bases and J gave up 1 base; unmatched junction bases: 6. This CDR3 spans 17 amino acids. The CDR3: CASSPTGGQGANTEAFF. CDR3 coding DNA: TGTGCCAGCTCACCGACAGGGGGACAGGGGGCGAACACTGAAGCTTTCTTT. Looking up the rest from reference TRBV18 and TRBJ1-1 gives the full variable domain: NAGVMQNPRHLVRRRGQEARLRCSPMKGHSHVYWYRQLPEEGLKFMVYLQKENIIDESGMPKERFSAEFPKEGPSILRIQQVVRGDSAAYFCASSPTGGQGANTEAFFGQGTRLTVV.

The chain couples TRBV6-5 to TRBJ2-3; D is unresolved. V shed 0 bases and J shed 6 bases, with 13 bases lying between them. The CDR3 sequence is 15 residues long. The germline gives CDR1 MNHEY, CDR2 SVGAGI. The CDR3 region has the DNA TGTGCCAGCAGTTACTCGGTTTGGGTGAGGGATACGCAGTATTTT. Translated, it gives CASSYSVWVRDTQYF.

The chain combines TRBV27 with TRBJ2-3; 10 bases are a match to TRBD2. The CDR3 runs to 16 residues. CDR1 and CDR2 from the germline V gene are MNHEY and SMNVEV (reference sequence). Trimming took 6 bases from V and 4 from J; bases not matched to a gene: 10. CDR3 region: CASRGEREGWPDTQYF. DNA of the CDR3: TGTGCCAGCAGGGGGGAGCGGGAGGGTTGGCCAGATACGCAGTATTTT.

The V call is TRBV30, the J call TRBJ1-2; TRBD1 is a possible D gene (5 bases). From germline, CDR1 is GTSNPN and CDR2 SVGIG (reference sequence). The ends were cut back, 0 bases at V and 3 bases at J, with 14 bases in the middle. The CDR3 length is 15 residues. The CDR3 is CAWSVIPGRHYGYTF. The CDR3 coding sequence is TGTGCCTGGAGTGTAATCCCAGGGAGGCACTATGGCTACACCTTC.

V is TRBV28 and J is TRBJ2-7, with D perhaps matching TRBD2 (6 bases). With 6 bases removed from V and 3 bases from J, the gap between germline ends came to 9 bases. This CDR3 is 12 amino acids long. The V gene's germline CDR1 is MDHEN and CDR2 SYDVKM. In DNA, the CDR3 is TGTGCCAGCAGGACGGGACTCTACGAGCAGTACTTC. Protein product: CASRTGLYEQYF.

The rearrangement joins TRBV5-1 to TRBJ2-2; no clear D. CDR1 is SGHRS and CDR2 is YFSETQ in the germline V gene. Trimming left V 2 bases short and J 1 base short, with 12 bases between. The CDR3 consists of 16 residues. The CDR3 is CASSFLTGLNTGELFF. The CDR3 bases are TGCGCCAGCAGCTTTCTGACGGGTTTGAACACCGGGGAGCTGTTTTTT.

J is TRBJ1-2 and V is TRBV27; D may be TRBD1 (5 bases). From germline, CDR1 is MNHEY and CDR2 SMNVEV (reference sequence). V lost 0 bases to trimming and J lost 4 bases, with 9 bases between them. The CDR3 extends over 14 amino acids. In DNA form, the CDR3 reads TGTGCCAGCAGTTTATCGCGCAGGGCCTATGGCTACACCTTC. Translated, it gives CASSLSRRAYGYTF.

The chain employs TRBV28 and TRBJ1-2, with 7 nucleotides matching TRBD1. This CDR3 is 16 amino acids long. Germline trimming cut 6 bases from V and 3 bases from J; bases unmatched to any gene: 13. Germline-derived CDR1 and CDR2 are MDHEN and SYDVKM. Here the CDR3 reads CASRSPAGRGDYGYTF. The CDR3 DNA sequence: TGTGCCAGCAGGTCCCCTGCGGGCAGGGGGGACTATGGCTACACCTTC.